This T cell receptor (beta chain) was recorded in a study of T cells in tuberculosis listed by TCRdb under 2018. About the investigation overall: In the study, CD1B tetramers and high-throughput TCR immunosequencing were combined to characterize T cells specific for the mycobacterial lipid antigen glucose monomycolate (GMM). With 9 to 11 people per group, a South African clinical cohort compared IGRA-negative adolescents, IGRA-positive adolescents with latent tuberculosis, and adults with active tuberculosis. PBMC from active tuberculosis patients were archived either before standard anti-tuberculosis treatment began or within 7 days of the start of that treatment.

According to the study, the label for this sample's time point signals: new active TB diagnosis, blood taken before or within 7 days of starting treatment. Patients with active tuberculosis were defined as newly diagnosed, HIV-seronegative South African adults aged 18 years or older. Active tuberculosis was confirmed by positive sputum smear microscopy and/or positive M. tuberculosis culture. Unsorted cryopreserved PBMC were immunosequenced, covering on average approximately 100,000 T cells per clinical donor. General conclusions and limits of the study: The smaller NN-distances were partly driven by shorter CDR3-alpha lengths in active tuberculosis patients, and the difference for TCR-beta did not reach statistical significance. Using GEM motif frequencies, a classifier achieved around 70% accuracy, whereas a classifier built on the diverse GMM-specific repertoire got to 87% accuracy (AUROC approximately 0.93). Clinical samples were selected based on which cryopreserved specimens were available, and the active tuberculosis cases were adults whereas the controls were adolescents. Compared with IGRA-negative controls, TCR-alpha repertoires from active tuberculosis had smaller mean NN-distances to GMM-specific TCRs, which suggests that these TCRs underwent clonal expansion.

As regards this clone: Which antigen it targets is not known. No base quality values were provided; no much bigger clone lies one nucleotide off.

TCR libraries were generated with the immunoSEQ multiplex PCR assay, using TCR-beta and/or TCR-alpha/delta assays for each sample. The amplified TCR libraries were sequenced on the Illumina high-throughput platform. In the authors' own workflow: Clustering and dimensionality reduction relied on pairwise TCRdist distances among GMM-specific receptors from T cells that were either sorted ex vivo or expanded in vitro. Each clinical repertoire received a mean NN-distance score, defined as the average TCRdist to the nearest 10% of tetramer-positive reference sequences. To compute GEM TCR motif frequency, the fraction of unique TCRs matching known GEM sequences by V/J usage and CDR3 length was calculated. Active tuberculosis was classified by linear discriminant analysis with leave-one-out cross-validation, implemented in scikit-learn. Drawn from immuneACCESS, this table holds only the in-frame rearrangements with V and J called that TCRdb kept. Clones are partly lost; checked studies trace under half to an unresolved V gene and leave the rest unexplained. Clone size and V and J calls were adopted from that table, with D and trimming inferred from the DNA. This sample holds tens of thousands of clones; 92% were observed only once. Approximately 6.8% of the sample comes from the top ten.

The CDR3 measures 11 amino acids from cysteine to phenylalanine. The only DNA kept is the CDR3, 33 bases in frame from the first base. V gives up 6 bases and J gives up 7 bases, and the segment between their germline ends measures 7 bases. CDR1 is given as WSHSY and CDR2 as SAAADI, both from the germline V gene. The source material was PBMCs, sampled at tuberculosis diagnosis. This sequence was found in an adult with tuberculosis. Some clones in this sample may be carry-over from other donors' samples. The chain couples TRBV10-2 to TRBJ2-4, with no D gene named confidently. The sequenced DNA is TGCGCCAGCAGCACAGAGAACATTCAGTACTTC. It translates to CASSTENIQYF.